This T cell receptor (beta chain) originates from a study of blood T cell repertoires in COVID-19. Some clones are missing from TCRdb's copy, which holds only in-frame ones; the method was immunoSEQ multiplex PCR. The repertoire holds around 370,000 clones, 88% seen once, with more than 0.95% in the top ten. The TCR originated in a woman aged 18-30 years who had recovered from COVID-19. Source material: PBMCs or T cells enriched from blood (not recorded which).

The CDR3: CATRPLESAGELFF. CDR3 sequence (DNA): TGTGCCACCCGCCCACTCGAATCGGCCGGGGAGCTGTTTTTT. This chain connects TRBV6-2 or TRBV6-3 to TRBJ2-2; D ambiguous. This CDR3 contains 14 residues. With 10 bases removed from V and 6 bases from J, the gap between germline ends came to 18 bases. Germline CDR1 is MNHEY and CDR2 is SVGEGT.